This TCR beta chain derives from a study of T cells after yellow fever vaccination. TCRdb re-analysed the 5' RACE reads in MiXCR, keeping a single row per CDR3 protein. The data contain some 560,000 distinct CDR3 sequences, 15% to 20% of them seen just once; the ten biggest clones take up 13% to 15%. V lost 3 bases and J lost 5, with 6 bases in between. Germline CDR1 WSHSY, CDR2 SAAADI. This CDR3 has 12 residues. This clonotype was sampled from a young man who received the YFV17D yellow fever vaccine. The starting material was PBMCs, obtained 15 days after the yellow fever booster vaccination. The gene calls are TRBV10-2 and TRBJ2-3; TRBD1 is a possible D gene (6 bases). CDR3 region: CASSEQGDTQYF. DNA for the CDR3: TGCGCCAGCAGTGAACAGGGAGATACGCAGTATTTT.